A selection of T cell receptor beta chains follows, all from one sample in a study of blood T cell repertoires in COVID-19. Clones were read by immunoSEQ multiplex PCR, and TCRdb kept only the in-frame ones, dropping some. The sample consists of under 250,000 clones, roughly 80% of them appearing once. Sequenced input: peripheral blood. The receptors stem from a woman over 75 with acute or convalescent COVID-19. CDR3s include the opening cysteine and the closing phenylalanine or tryptophan. Fields, in order: V gene, clone size, D gene, J gene, CDR3 protein, CDR3 DNA. The D gene is left open where the match is weak. Where a row states a size, it is once, few, many or the class of an expanded clone; other rows omit it.

V: TRBV5-1
size: NA
D: TRBD2
J: TRBJ2-2
CDR3: CASFSGGNTGELFF
DNA: TGCGCCAGCTTCTCGGGAGGGAACACCGGGGAGCTGTTTTTT

V: TRBV24-1
size: NA
D: TRBD2
J: TRBJ2-7
CDR3: CATSGGLAVEQYF
DNA: TGTGCCACCAGTGGCGGACTAGCAGTCGAGCAGTACTTC

V: TRBV7-8
size: NA
D: TRBD1
J: TRBJ1-3
CDR3: CASSLAGDRGQAGNTIYF
DNA: TGTGCCAGCAGCTTAGCAGGGGACAGGGGGCAAGCTGGAAACACCATATATTTT

V: TRBV7-2
size: NA
D: NA
J: TRBJ1-5
CDR3: CASSLPRDNQPQHF
DNA: TGTGCCAGCAGCCTCCCCAGGGACAATCAGCCCCAGCATTTT

V: TRBV7-2
size: NA
D: TRBD1
J: TRBJ2-5
CDR3: CASSLATGGETQYF
DNA: TGTGCCAGCAGCTTAGCGACAGGGGGAGAGACCCAGTACTTC

V: TRBV6-5
size: NA
D: TRBD1
J: TRBJ2-1
CDR3: CASRLGGTGNEQFF
DNA: TGTGCCAGCAGGCTAGGGGGGACAGGGAATGAGCAGTTCTTC

V: TRBV5-1
size: NA
D: TRBD1
J: TRBJ2-5
CDR3: CASSQDRAETQYF
DNA: TGCGCCAGCAGCCAGGACAGGGCGGAGACCCAGTACTTC

V: TRBV19
size: NA
D: TRBD1
J: TRBJ1-4
CDR3: CASRDRPEKLFF
DNA: TGTGCCAGCCGGGACAGACCTGAAAAACTGTTTTTT

V: TRBV28
size: NA
D: NA
J: TRBJ1-2
CDR3: CASSKSAREGYTF
DNA: TGTGCCAGCAGTAAGTCCGCACGGGAGGGCTACACCTTC

V: TRBV27
size: once
D: TRBD2
J: TRBJ2-3
CDR3: CASSYSGVRDTQYF
DNA: TGTGCCAGCAGTTATAGCGGGGTGCGGGATACGCAGTATTTT

V: TRBV5-4
size: NA
D: NA
J: TRBJ1-5
CDR3: CASSLWGPRGNQPQHF
DNA: TGTGCCAGCAGCTTGTGGGGGCCGCGGGGCAATCAGCCCCAGCATTTT

V: TRBV5-8
size: NA
D: NA
J: TRBJ1-6
CDR3: CASSHLGGEFTYNSPLHF
DNA: TGTGCCAGCAGCCACCTAGGTGGGGAGTTCACCTATAATTCACCCCTCCACTTT

V: TRBV10-1
size: few
D: NA
J: TRBJ2-3
CDR3: CASREDGVTDTQYF
DNA: TGCGCCAGCAGAGAAGACGGAGTAACAGATACGCAGTATTTT

V: TRBV3-1/TRBV3-2
size: NA
D: NA
J: TRBJ2-3
CDR3: CASSQYSGGYTQYF
DNA: TGTGCCAGCAGCCAGTATTCCGGCGGGTATACGCAGTATTTT

V: TRBV15
size: NA
D: NA
J: TRBJ1-1
CDR3: CATSRDTENTEAFF
DNA: TGTGCCACCAGCAGAGATACAGAGAACACTGAAGCTTTCTTT

V: TRBV3-1/TRBV3-2
size: NA
D: NA
J: TRBJ1-4
CDR3: CASSQEVGQALEKLFF
DNA: TGTGCCAGCAGCCAAGAAGTGGGGCAGGCCCTTGAAAAACTGTTTTTT

V: TRBV2
size: NA
D: NA
J: TRBJ2-1
CDR3: CASRNPRTRPFFHEQFF
DNA: TGTGCCAGCAGGAACCCGCGGACACGACCCTTTTTCCATGAGCAGTTCTTC

V: TRBV24-1
size: NA
D: NA
J: TRBJ2-2
CDR3: CATSSEALNTGELFF
DNA: TGTGCCACCAGTAGCGAAGCTTTGAACACCGGGGAGCTGTTTTTT

V: TRBV19
size: NA
D: TRBD1
J: TRBJ2-2
CDR3: CASSITGDTGELFF
DNA: TGTGCCAGTAGTATAACAGGGGACACCGGGGAGCTGTTTTTT

V: TRBV3-1/TRBV3-2
size: once
D: TRBD1
J: TRBJ1-1
CDR3: CASSQGQGFTEAFF
DNA: TGTGCCAGCAGCCAAGGACAGGGATTCACTGAAGCTTTCTTT

V: TRBV5-4
size: once
D: NA
J: TRBJ1-1
CDR3: CASSFLTGNTEAFF
DNA: TGTGCCAGCAGCTTCCTGACAGGTAACACTGAAGCTTTCTTT

V: TRBV11-3
size: NA
D: NA
J: TRBJ2-5
CDR3: CASSQTGAEETQYF
DNA: TGTGCCAGCAGCCAGACTGGGGCGGAAGAGACCCAGTACTTC

V: TRBV6-1
size: NA
D: TRBD1
J: TRBJ1-2
CDR3: CASSEGQRYGYTF
DNA: TGTGCCAGCAGTGAGGGACAGCGCTATGGCTACACCTTC

V: TRBV5-1
size: NA
D: TRBD1
J: TRBJ2-3
CDR3: CASSPQTGSTDTQYF
DNA: TGCGCCAGCAGCCCACAGACAGGGAGCACAGATACGCAGTATTTT

V: TRBV5-1
size: NA
D: NA
J: TRBJ2-1
CDR3: CASSAAVLFYNEQFF
DNA: TGCGCCAGCAGTGCCGCGGTCCTTTTCTACAATGAGCAGTTCTTC

V: TRBV6-6
size: NA
D: NA
J: TRBJ2-7
CDR3: CASSYSFSHEQYF
DNA: TGTGCCAGCAGTTACTCTTTTAGCCACGAGCAGTACTTC

V: TRBV29-1
size: NA
D: NA
J: TRBJ2-7
CDR3: CSVGPRGSGGPYEQYF
DNA: TGCAGCGTTGGCCCCAGGGGGAGCGGGGGACCCTACGAGCAGTACTTC

V: TRBV10-1
size: NA
D: TRBD2
J: TRBJ2-7
CDR3: CASSLAGEAYEQYF
DNA: TGCGCCAGCAGTCTAGCGGGAGAGGCCTACGAGCAGTACTTC

V: TRBV6-2/TRBV6-3
size: NA
D: TRBD1
J: TRBJ1-1
CDR3: CASSARQGVKDTEAFF
DNA: TGTGCCAGCAGCGCGAGACAGGGGGTGAAGGACACTGAAGCTTTCTTT

V: TRBV9
size: NA
D: TRBD2
J: TRBJ2-5
CDR3: CASSPTSGQETQYF
DNA: TGTGCCAGCAGCCCTACTAGCGGTCAAGAGACCCAGTACTTC

V: TRBV9
size: NA
D: NA
J: TRBJ2-2
CDR3: CASSEQWGRGTGELFF
DNA: TGTGCCAGCAGTGAACAGTGGGGGCGCGGGACCGGGGAGCTGTTTTTT

V: TRBV7-3
size: NA
D: TRBD2
J: TRBJ2-3
CDR3: CASSPGASGKDTQYF
DNA: TGTGCCAGCAGCCCGGGGGCTAGCGGGAAGGATACGCAGTATTTT

V: TRBV24-1
size: few
D: TRBD1
J: TRBJ2-6
CDR3: CATTRDRDSGANVLTF
DNA: TGTGCCACTACAAGGGACAGGGACTCTGGGGCCAACGTCCTGACTTTC

V: TRBV4-2
size: few
D: NA
J: TRBJ1-2
CDR3: CASSQDHSGDYGYTF
DNA: TGTGCCAGCAGCCAAGATCACTCAGGGGACTATGGCTACACCTTC

V: TRBV10-3
size: NA
D: TRBD1
J: TRBJ1-2
CDR3: CAISESGTGGHGYTF
DNA: TGTGCCATCAGTGAGTCCGGGACAGGGGGCCATGGCTACACCTTC

V: TRBV7-2
size: NA
D: NA
J: TRBJ2-3
CDR3: CASSSRGGGRTTDTQYF
DNA: TGTGCCAGCAGCTCCAGAGGGGGGGGACGTACCACAGATACGCAGTATTTT

V: TRBV7-9
size: NA
D: TRBD1
J: TRBJ1-4
CDR3: CASSLGGPERGREKLFF
DNA: TGTGCCAGCAGCTTAGGGGGCCCGGAGAGGGGGCGTGAAAAACTGTTTTTT

V: TRBV28
size: NA
D: NA
J: TRBJ2-1
CDR3: CASSPTGPGYNEQFF
DNA: TGTGCCAGCAGCCCTACCGGTCCGGGATACAATGAGCAGTTCTTC

V: TRBV6-6
size: NA
D: NA
J: TRBJ2-1
CDR3: CASSYGYQGYNEQFF
DNA: TGTGCCAGCAGTTACGGGTATCAGGGTTACAATGAGCAGTTCTTC

V: TRBV7-7
size: NA
D: NA
J: TRBJ1-1
CDR3: CASSLRESTEAFF
DNA: TGTGCCAGCAGCTTACGAGAGAGCACTGAAGCTTTCTTT

V: TRBV2
size: once
D: NA
J: TRBJ2-1
CDR3: CASSEARGAYNEQFF
DNA: TGTGCCAGCAGTGAAGCCCGGGGAGCCTACAATGAGCAGTTCTTC

V: TRBV3-1/TRBV3-2
size: NA
D: NA
J: TRBJ1-2
CDR3: CASSQEKGNHYGYTF
DNA: TGTGCCAGCAGCCAAGAGAAGGGGAATCACTATGGCTACACCTTC

V: TRBV7-9
size: NA
D: NA
J: TRBJ1-6
CDR3: CASSLWSGEVGSPLHF
DNA: TGTGCCAGCAGCTTATGGAGCGGGGAGGTTGGTTCACCCCTCCACTTT

V: TRBV5-1
size: NA
D: NA
J: TRBJ2-7
CDR3: CASKIPGGNYEQYF
DNA: TGCGCCAGCAAAATCCCCGGAGGAAACTACGAGCAGTACTTC

V: TRBV9
size: once
D: NA
J: TRBJ1-6
CDR3: CASSAQTGIGSPLHF
DNA: TGTGCCAGCAGCGCACAGACCGGGATAGGGTCACCCCTCCACTTT

V: TRBV5-1
size: NA
D: NA
J: TRBJ1-5
CDR3: CASSSAGDSNQPQHF
DNA: TGCGCCAGCAGCTCGGCAGGGGATAGCAATCAGCCCCAGCATTTT

V: TRBV4-1
size: NA
D: NA
J: TRBJ2-7
CDR3: CASSQLSLPYEQYF
DNA: TGCGCCAGCAGCCAACTTTCACTCCCCTACGAGCAGTACTTC

V: TRBV25-1
size: NA
D: TRBD1
J: TRBJ2-5
CDR3: CASSEYRGPGETQYF
DNA: TGTGCCAGCAGTGAATACAGGGGGCCGGGCGAGACCCAGTACTTC